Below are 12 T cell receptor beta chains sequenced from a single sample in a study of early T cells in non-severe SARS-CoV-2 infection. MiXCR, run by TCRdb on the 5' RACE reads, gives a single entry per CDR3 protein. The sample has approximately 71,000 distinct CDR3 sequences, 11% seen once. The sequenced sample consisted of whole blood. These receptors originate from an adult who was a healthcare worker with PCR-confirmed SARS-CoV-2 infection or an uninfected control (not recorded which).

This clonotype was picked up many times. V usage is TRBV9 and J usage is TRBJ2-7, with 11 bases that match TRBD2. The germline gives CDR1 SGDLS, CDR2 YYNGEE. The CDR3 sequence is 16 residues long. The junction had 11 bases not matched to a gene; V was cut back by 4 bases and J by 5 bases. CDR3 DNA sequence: TGTGCCAGCAGCCTAACCGGGACTAGCGGAAGAGACGAGCAGTACTTC. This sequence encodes CASSLTGTSGRDEQYF.

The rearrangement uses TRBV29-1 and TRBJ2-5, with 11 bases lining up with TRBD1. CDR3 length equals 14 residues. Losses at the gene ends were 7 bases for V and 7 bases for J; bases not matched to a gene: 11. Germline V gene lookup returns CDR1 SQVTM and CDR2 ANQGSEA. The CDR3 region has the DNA TGCAGCGCCAAAGATCCGGGACAGGGGGTGACCCAGTACTTC. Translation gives CSAKDPGQGVTQYF.

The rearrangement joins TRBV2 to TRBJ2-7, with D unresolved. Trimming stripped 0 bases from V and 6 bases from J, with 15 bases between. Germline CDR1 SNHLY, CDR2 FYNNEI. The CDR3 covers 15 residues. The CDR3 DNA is TGTGCCAGCAGTGAAGCCGAAACGCTTCTATCCGAGCAGTACTTC. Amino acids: CASSEAETLLSEQYF. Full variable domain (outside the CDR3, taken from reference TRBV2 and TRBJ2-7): EPEVTQTPSHQVTQMGQEVILRCVPISNHLYFYWYRQILGQKVEFLVSFYNNEISEKSEIFDDQFSVERPDGSNFTLKIRSTKLEDSAMYFCASSEAETLLSEQYFGPGTRLTVT.

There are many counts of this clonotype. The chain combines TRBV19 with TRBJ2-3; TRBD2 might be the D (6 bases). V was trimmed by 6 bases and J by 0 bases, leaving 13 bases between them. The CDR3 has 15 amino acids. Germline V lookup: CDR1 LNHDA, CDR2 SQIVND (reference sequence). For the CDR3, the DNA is TGTGCCAGTAGCCCAACCAGCGGGAGCACAGATACGCAGTATTTT. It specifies CASSPTSGSTDTQYF.

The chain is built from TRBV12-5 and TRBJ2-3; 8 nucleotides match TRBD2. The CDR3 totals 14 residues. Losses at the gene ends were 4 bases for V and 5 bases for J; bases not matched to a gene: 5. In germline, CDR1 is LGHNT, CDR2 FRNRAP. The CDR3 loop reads CASGSITSGDTQYF. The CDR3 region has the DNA TGTGCTAGTGGTTCCATTACTAGCGGAGATACGCAGTATTTT.

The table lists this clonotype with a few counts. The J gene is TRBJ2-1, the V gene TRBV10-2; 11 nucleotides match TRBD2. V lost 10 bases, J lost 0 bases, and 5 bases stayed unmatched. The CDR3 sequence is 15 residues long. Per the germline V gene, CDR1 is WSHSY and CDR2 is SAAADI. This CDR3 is CATLAGGTSYNEQFF. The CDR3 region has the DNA TGCGCCACATTAGCGGGAGGGACCTCCTACAATGAGCAGTTCTTC.

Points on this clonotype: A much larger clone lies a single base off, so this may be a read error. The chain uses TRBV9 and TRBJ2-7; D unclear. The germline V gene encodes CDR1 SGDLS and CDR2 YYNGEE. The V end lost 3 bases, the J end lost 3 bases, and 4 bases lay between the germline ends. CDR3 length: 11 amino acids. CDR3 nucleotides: TGTGCCAGCAGCGCCGACTACGAGCAGTACTTC. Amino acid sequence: CASSADYEQYF.

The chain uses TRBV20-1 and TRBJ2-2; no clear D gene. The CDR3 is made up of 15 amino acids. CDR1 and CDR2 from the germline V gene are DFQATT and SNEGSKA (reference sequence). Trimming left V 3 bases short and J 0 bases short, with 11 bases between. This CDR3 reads CSARLDGPNTGELFF. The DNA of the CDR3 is TGCAGTGCTAGGCTCGATGGTCCGAACACCGGGGAGCTGTTTTTT.

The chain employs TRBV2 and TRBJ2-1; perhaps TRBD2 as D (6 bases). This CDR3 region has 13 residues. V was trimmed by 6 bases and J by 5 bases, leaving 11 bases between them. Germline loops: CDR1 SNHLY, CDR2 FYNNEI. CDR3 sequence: CASRGGDNNEQFF. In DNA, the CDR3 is TGTGCCAGCAGGGGGGGTGATAACAATGAGCAGTTCTTC.

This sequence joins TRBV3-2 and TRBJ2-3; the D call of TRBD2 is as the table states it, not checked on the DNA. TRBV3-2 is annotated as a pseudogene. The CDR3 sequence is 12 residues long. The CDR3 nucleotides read TGTGCCAGCAGCCAACTAGCGGATACGCAGTATTTT. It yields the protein CASSQLADTQYF.

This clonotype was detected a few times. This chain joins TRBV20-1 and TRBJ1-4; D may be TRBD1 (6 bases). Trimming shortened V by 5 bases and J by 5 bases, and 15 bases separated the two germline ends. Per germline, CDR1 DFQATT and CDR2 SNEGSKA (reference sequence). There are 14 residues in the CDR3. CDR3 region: CSASGGQTNEKLFF. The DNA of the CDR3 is TGCAGTGCTTCTGGAGGACAGACAAATGAAAAACTGTTTTTT.

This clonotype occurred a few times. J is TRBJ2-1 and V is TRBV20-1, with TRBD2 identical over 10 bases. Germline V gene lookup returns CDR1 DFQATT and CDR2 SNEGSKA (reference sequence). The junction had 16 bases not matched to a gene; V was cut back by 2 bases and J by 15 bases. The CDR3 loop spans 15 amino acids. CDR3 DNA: TGCAGTGCTAGATCGGATGGCATCAGCGGGAGGGCACCGTTCTTC. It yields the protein CSARSDGISGRAPFF.